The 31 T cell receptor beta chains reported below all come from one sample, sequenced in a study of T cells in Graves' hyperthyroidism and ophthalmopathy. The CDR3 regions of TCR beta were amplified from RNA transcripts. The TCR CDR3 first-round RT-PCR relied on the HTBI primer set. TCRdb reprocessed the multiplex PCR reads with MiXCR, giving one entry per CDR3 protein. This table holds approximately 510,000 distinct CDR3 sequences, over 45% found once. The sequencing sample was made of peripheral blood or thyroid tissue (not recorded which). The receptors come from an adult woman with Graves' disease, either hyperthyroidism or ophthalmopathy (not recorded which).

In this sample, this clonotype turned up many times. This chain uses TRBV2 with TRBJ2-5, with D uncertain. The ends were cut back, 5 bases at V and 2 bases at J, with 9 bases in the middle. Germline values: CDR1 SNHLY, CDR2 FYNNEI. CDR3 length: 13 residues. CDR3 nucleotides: TGTGCCAGCAGTCGAGCCGCTCAAGAGACCCAGTACTTC. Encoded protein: CASSRAAQETQYF.

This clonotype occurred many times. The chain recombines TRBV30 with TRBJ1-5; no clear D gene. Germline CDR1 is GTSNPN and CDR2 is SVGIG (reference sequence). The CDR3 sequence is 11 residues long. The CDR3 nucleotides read TGTAAATGGAGGGTAGTATGGCCCCAGCATTTT. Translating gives CKWRVVWPQHF.

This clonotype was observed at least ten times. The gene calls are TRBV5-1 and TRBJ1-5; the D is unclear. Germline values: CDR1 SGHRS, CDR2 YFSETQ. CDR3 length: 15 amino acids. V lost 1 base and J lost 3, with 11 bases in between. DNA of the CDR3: TGCGCCAGCAGCTTGTCACTGTCTCCCAATCAGCCCCAGCATTTT. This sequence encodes CASSLSLSPNQPQHF.

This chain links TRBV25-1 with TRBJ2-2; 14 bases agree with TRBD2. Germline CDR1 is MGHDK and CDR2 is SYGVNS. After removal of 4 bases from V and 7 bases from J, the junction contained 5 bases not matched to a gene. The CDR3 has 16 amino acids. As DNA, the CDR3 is TGTGCCAGCAGTGCGACTAGCGGGAGGGCCGTCGGGGAGCTGTTTTTT. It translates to CASSATSGRAVGELFF. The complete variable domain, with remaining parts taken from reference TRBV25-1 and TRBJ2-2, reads EADIYQTPRYLVIGTGKKITLECSQTMGHDKMYWYQQDPGMELHLIHYSYGVNSTEKGDLSSESTVSRIRTEHFPLTLESARPSHTSQYLCASSATSGRAVGELFFGEGSRLTVL.

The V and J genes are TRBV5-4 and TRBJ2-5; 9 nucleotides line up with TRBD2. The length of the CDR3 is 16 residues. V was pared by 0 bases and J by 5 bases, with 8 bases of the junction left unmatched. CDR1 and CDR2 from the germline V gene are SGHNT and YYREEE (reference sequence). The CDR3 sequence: CASSLVLAGMGETQYF. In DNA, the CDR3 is TGTGCCAGCAGCTTGGTACTAGCGGGTATGGGGGAGACCCAGTACTTC.

CDR3 sequence (DNA): TGTGCCAGCAGTAAGGGGACAGGACTTTTCGAGACCCAGTACTTC. This sequence encodes CASSKGTGLFETQYF. V is TRBV2 and J is TRBJ2-5; 8 nucleotides align to TRBD1. J lost 5 bases, V lost 5 bases, and 10 bases had no gene match. Germline lookup yields CDR1 SNHLY and CDR2 FYNNEI. There are 15 residues in the CDR3.

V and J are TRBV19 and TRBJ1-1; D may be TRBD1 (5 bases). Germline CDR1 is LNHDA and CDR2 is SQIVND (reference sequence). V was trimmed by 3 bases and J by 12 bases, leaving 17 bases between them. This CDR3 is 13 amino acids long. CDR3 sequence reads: CASSITGLAGTFF. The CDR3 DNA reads TGTGCCAGTAGTATTACAGGACTAGCGGGGACTTTCTTT.

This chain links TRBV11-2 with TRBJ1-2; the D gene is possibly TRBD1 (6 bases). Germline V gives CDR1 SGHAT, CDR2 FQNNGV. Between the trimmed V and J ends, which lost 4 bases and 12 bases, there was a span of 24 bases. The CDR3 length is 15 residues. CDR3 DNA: TGTGCCAGCAGCTCCCGTACGGACAGCTTCTCTGGAAACACCTTC. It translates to CASSSRTDSFSGNTF.

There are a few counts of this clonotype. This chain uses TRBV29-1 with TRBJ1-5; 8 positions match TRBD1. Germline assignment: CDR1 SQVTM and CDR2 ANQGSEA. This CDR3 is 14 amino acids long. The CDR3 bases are TGCAGGGCTGCTTATAGAACAGGGGGTCAGCCCCAGCATTTT. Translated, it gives CRAAYRTGGQPQHF.

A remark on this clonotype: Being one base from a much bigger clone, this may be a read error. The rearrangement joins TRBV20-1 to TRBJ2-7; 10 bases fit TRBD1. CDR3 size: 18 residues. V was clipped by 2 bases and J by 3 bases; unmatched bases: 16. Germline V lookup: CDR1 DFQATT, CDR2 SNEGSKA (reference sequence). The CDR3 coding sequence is TGCAGTGCTAGACCCCCCCGGGACAGGGGCATGAACGGCTACGAGCAGTACTTC. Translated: CSARPPRDRGMNGYEQYF.

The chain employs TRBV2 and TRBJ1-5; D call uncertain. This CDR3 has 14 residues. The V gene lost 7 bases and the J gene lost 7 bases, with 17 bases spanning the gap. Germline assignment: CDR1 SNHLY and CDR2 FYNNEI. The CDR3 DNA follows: TGTGCCAGCACACGATCTACGGGCTACCAGCCCCAGCATTTT. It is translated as CASTRSTGYQPQHF.

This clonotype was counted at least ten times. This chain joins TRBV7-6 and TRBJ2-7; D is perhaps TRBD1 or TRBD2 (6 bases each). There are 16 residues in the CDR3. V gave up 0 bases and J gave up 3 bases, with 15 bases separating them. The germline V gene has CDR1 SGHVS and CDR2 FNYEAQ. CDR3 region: CASSLARGGGGYEQYF. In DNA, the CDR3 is TGTGCCAGCAGCTTAGCTAGAGGGGGAGGAGGCTACGAGCAGTACTTC.

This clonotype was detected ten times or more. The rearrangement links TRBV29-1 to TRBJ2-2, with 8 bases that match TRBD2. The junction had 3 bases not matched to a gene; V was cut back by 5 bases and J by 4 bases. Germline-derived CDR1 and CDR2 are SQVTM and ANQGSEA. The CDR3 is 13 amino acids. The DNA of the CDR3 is TGCAGCGTTAAAAGCGGGAGCACCGGGGAGCTGTTTTTT. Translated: CSVKSGSTGELFF.

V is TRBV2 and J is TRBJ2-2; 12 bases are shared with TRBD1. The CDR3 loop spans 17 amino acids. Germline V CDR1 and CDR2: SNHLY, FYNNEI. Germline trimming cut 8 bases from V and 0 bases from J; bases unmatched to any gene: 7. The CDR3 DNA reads TGTGCCAGCTCACCAGGGACAGGGGGCCCGAACACCGGGGAGCTGTTTTTT. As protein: CASSPGTGGPNTGELFF. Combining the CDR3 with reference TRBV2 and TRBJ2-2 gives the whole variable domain EPEVTQTPSHQVTQMGQEVILRCVPISNHLYFYWYRQILGQKVEFLVSFYNNEISEKSEIFDDQFSVERPDGSNFTLKIRSTKLEDSAMYFCASSPGTGGPNTGELFFGEGSRLTVL.

This chain's CDR3 is CASSSVEKLFF. The DNA for the CDR3 is TGTGCCAGTAGTAGTGTTGAAAAACTGTTTTTT. The rearrangement links TRBV19 to TRBJ1-4; D gene ambiguous. This CDR3 has 11 residues. CDR1 LNHDA and CDR2 SQIVND come from the germline V gene (reference sequence). V lost 4 bases to trimming and J lost 7 bases, with 4 bases between them.

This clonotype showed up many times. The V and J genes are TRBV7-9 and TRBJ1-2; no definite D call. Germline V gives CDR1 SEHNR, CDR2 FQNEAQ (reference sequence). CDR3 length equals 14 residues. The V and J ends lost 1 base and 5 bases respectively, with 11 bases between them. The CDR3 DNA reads TGTGCCAGCAGCTTAGAGGCAGCGCCGTATGGCTACACCTTC. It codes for CASSLEAAPYGYTF.

The CDR3 sequence: CASSLGTNNDEQYF. The CDR3 DNA is TGCGCCAGCAGCCTCGGGACAAATAATGACGAGCAGTACTTC. This chain connects TRBV5-1 to TRBJ2-7; possible D gene TRBD1, 6 bases. Germline V gene data show CDR1 as SGHRS and CDR2 as YFSETQ. CDR3 length equals 14 residues. V was pared by 4 bases and J by 5 bases, with 16 bases between.

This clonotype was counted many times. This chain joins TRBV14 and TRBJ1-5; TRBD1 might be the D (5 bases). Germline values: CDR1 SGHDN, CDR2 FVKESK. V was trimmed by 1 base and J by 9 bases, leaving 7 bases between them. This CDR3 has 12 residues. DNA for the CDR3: TGTGCCAGCAGCCAAGTGCAGGGGCCCCAGCATTTT. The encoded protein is CASSQVQGPQHF. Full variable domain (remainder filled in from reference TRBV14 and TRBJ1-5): EAGVTQFPSHSVIEKGQTVTLRCDPISGHDNLYWYRRVMGKEIKFLLHFVKESKQDESGMPNNRFLAERTGGTYSTLKVQPAELEDSGVYFCASSQVQGPQHFGDGTRLSIL.

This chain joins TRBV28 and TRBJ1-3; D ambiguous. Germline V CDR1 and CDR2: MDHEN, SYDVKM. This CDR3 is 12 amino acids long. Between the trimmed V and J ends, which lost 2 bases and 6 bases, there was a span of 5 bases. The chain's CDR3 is CASSLRENTIYF. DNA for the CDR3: TGTGCCAGCAGTTTAAGAGAAAACACCATATATTTT.

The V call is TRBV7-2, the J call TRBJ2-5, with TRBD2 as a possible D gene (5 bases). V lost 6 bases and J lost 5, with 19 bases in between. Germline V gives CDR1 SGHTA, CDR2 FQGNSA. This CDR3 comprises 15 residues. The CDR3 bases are TGTGCCAGCAGAGCGGCGGCTAGCAGGAGGGAGACCCAGTACTTC. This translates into CASRAAASRRETQYF. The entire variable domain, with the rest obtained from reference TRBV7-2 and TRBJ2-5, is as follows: GAGVSQSPSNKVTEKGKDVELRCDPISGHTALYWYRQSLGQGLEFLIYFQGNSAPDKSGLPSDRFSAERTGGSVSTLTIQRTQQEDSAVYLCASRAAASRRETQYFGPGTRLLVL.

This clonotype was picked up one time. The CDR3 reads CASSPVSSGPYEQYF. CDR3 nucleotide sequence: TGCGCCAGCAGCCCGGTCTCTAGCGGACCCTACGAGCAGTACTTC. This chain connects TRBV5-1 to TRBJ2-7, with 7 positions matching TRBD2. CDR3 length: 15 amino acids. The V and J ends lost 4 bases and 2 bases, in that order; junction bases with no gene match: 9. Germline V gives CDR1 SGHRS, CDR2 YFSETQ.

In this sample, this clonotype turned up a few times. CDR3 coding DNA: TGTGCCAGCAGCCCCGAGGGGGACAGGGGCTTTGGCTACACCTTC. Protein sequence: CASSPEGDRGFGYTF. This chain links TRBV28 with TRBJ1-2, with 10 bases fitting TRBD1. V lost 6 bases to trimming and J lost 7 bases; unmatched junction nucleotides: 11. CDR1 and CDR2 (germline): MDHEN, SYDVKM. The CDR3 has 15 amino acids.

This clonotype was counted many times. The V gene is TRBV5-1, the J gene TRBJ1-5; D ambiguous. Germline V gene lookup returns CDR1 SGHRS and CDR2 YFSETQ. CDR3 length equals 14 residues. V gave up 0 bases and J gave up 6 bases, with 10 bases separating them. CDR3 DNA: TGCGCCAGCAGCTTGGAGTTGTCAAGTCAGCCCCAGCATTTT. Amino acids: CASSLELSSQPQHF.

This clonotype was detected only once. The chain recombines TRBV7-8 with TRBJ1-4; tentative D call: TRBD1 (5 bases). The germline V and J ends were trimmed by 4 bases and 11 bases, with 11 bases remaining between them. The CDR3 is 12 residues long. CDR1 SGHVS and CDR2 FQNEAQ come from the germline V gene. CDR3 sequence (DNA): TGTGCCAGCAGCTCGGGACCGGGGAAACTGTTTTTT. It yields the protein CASSSGPGKLFF.

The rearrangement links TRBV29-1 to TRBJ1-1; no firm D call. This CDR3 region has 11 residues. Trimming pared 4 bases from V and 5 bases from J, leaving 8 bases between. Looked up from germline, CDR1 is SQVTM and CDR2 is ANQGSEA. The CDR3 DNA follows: TGCAGCGTTGTTCTACCAACTGAAGCTTTCTTT. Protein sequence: CSVVLPTEAFF.

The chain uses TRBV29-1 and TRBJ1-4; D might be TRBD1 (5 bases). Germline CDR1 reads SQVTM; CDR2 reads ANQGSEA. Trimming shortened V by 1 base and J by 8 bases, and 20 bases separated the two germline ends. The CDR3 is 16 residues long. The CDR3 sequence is CSVEGGGGRLGEKLFF. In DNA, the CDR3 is TGCAGCGTTGAAGGGGGTGGGGGACGCCTTGGAGAAAAACTGTTTTTT.

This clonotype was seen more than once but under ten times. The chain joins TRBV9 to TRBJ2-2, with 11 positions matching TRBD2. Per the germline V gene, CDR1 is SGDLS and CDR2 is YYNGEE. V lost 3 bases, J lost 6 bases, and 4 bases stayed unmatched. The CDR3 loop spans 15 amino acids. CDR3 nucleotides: TGTGCCAGCAGCGCAACTAGCGGGAGCTCCGGGGAGCTGTTTTTT. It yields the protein CASSATSGSSGELFF.

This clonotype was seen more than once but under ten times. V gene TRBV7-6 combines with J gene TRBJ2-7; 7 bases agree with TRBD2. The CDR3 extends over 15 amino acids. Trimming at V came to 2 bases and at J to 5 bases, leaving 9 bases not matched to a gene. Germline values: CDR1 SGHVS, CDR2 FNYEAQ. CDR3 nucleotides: TGTGCCAGCAGCTTATCGTTCGGGAGGACCAACGAGCAGTACTTC. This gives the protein CASSLSFGRTNEQYF.

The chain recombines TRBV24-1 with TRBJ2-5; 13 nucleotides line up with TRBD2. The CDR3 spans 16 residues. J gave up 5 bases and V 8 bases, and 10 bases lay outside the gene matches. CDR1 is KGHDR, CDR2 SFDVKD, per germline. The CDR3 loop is CATNTTGTSGIETQYF. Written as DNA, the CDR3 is TGTGCCACCAATACCACCGGGACTAGCGGGATCGAGACCCAGTACTTC.

The CDR3 DNA sequence: TGTGCCAGCAGCCTTTGGGACAATGAAAAACTGTTTTTT. It codes for CASSLWDNEKLFF. V and J are TRBV7-9 and TRBJ1-4; possible D gene TRBD1, 5 bases. This CDR3 comprises 13 residues. CDR1 is SEHNR and CDR2 is FQNEAQ in the germline V gene (reference sequence). Trimming removed 5 bases at V and 5 bases at J, with 9 bases between.

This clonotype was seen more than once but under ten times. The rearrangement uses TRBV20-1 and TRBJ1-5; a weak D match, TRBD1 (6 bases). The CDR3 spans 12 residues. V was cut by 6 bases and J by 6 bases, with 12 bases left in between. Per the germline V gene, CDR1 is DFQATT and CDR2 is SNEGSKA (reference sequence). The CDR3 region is CSAEGVGQPQHF. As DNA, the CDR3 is TGCAGTGCGGAGGGGGTGGGTCAGCCCCAGCATTTT.